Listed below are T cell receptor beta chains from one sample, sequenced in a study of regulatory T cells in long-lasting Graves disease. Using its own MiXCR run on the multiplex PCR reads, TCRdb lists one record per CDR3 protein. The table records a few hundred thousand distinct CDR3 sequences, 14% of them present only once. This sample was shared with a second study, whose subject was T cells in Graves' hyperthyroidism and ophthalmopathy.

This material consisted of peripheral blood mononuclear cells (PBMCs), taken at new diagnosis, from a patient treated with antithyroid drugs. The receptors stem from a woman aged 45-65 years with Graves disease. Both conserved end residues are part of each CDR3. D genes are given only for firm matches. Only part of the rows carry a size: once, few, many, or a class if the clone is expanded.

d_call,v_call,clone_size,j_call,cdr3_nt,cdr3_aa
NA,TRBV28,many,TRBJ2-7,TGTGCCAGCAGTTACCACATAGCGCTAAGAACTTACGAGCAGTACTTC,CASSYHIALRTYEQYF
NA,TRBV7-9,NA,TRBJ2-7,TGTGCCAGCAGGGCAGGGGCTCGCGAGCAGTACTTC,CASRAGAREQYF
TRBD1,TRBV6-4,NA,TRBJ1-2,TGTGCCAGCAGTTACCAAACAGGGGGCCAGGGCTACACCTTC,CASSYQTGGQGYTF
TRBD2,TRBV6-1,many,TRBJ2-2,TGTGCCAGCGCCATGTCTAGCGGGAGGGCTAGCACCGGGGAGCTGTTTTTT,CASAMSSGRASTGELFF
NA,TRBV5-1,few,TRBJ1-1,TGCGCCAGCAGCTTGGGAGGAGGGATGGGCACTGAAGCTTTCTTT,CASSLGGGMGTEAFF
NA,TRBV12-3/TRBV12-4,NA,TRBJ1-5,TGTGCCAGCACGGTGGCAGTTCATCAGCCCCAGCATTTT,CASTVAVHQPQHF
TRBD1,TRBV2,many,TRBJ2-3,TGTGCCAGCAGTGGGGGGACAGGGGAAGCAGATACGCAGTATTTT,CASSGGTGEADTQYF
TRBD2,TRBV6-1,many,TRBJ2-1,TGTGCCAGCACAGCCGGGGTAGCGGGAGGGTACAGGAATGAGCAGTTCTTC,CASTAGVAGGYRNEQFF
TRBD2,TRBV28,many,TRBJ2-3,TGTGCCAGCTTACCACCTAGCGGGAGGACAGATACGCAGTATTTT,CASLPPSGRTDTQYF
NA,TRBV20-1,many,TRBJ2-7,TGCAGTGCTAGGACGGGACACTTCTACGAGCAGTACTTC,CSARTGHFYEQYF
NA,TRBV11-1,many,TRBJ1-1,TGTGCCAGCAGCTTAGCCGATTTCCCGGGATCTGAAGCTTTCTTT,CASSLADFPGSEAFF
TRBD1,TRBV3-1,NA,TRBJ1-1,TGTGCCAGCAGCCAAGGACAGGGAGGGCCAGCTTTCTTT,CASSQGQGGPAFF
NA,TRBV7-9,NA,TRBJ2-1,TGTGCCAGCAGCCCCCGGGGGTGGGGCGGGTACAATGAGCAGTTCTTC,CASSPRGWGGYNEQFF
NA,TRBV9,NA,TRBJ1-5,TGTGCCAGCAGCGTAGCGGGGGGGGAGTCCAAGGGGCCCCAGCATTTT,CASSVAGGESKGPQHF
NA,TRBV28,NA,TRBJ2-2,TGTGCCAGCAGCGGGAGTTACACCGGGGAGCTGTTTTTT,CASSGSYTGELFF
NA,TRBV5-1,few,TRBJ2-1,TGCGCCAGCAGCTTGTACACGGGGGGCAGCAATGAGCAGTTCTTC,CASSLYTGGSNEQFF
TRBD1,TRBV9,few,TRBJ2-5,TGTGCCAGCAGCCCCGGACAGGGGGCCTGGTTTTCTGAGACCCAGTACTTC,CASSPGQGAWFSETQYF
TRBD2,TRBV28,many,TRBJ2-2,TGTGCCAGTTGCGGGAGTGGGTACACCGGGGAGCTGTTTTTT,CASCGSGYTGELFF
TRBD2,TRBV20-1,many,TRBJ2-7,TGCAGTGCTAGAGACATTACCGGGACTAGCGTCTACGAGCAGTACTTC,CSARDITGTSVYEQYF
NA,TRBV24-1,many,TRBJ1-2,TGTGCCACCAGTGACGGCCCGGGGACGCCGGACTATGGCTACACCTTC,CATSDGPGTPDYGYTF